Listed below are T cell receptor beta chains from one sample, sequenced in a study of ipilimumab plus nivolumab after autologous stem cell transplantation. This table comes from immunoSEQ multiplex PCR, and its TCRdb copy is limited to in-frame clones, with some not included. The sample records about 43,000 clones, approximately 90% being singletons. The source was PBMCs, collected in a trial of ipilimumab plus nivolumab as post-transplant consolidation. The origin of the receptors is a male donor with multiple myeloma. The CDR3 runs from the conserved cysteine through the conserved F or W. D genes are given only for firm matches. A row's size may be missing; if present it is once, few, many or a size class.

J gene: TRBJ2-7; clone size: -; D gene: -; V gene: TRBV21-1; CDR3 protein: CASRPLAGRLSYEQYF; CDR3 DNA: TGTGCCAGCAGACCGCTAGCGGGAAGGCTTTCCTACGAGCAGTACTTC
J gene: TRBJ2-2; clone size: -; D gene: TRBD1; V gene: TRBV9; CDR3 protein: CASSVSPGQTTGELFF; CDR3 DNA: TGTGCCAGCAGCGTTTCCCCGGGACAGACTACCGGGGAGCTGTTTTTT
J gene: TRBJ1-5; clone size: -; D gene: -; V gene: TRBV19; CDR3 protein: CASSSRQYSNQPQHF; CDR3 DNA: TGTGCCAGTAGTAGCAGACAGTATAGCAATCAGCCCCAGCATTTT
J gene: TRBJ2-2; clone size: -; D gene: -; V gene: TRBV7-3; CDR3 protein: CASSSAGTSGGELFF; CDR3 DNA: TGTGCCAGCAGCTCCGCCGGGACCTCCGGCGGGGAGCTGTTTTTT
J gene: TRBJ1-5; clone size: -; D gene: -; V gene: TRBV21-1; CDR3 protein: CASRTGRNQPQHF; CDR3 DNA: TGTGCCAGCAGAACAGGGCGCAATCAGCCCCAGCATTTT
J gene: TRBJ1-4; clone size: once; D gene: -; V gene: TRBV6-5; CDR3 protein: CASSYSRVGTNEKLFF; CDR3 DNA: TGTGCCAGCAGTTACTCCAGGGTTGGGACGAATGAAAAACTGTTTTTT
J gene: TRBJ2-7; clone size: -; D gene: -; V gene: TRBV30; CDR3 protein: CARRLQGSYEQYF; CDR3 DNA: TGTGCCAGGCGCTTACAGGGATCCTACGAGCAGTACTTC
J gene: TRBJ1-1; clone size: -; D gene: -; V gene: TRBV5-8; CDR3 protein: CASSLERDTEAFF; CDR3 DNA: TGTGCCAGCAGCTTGGAAAGGGACACTGAAGCTTTCTTT
J gene: TRBJ2-7; clone size: -; D gene: TRBD1; V gene: TRBV29-1; CDR3 protein: CSVVGTGNQNYEQYF; CDR3 DNA: TGCAGCGTTGTCGGGACAGGGAACCAAAACTACGAGCAGTACTTC
J gene: TRBJ2-2; clone size: -; D gene: TRBD1; V gene: TRBV6-6; CDR3 protein: CAILPRTGFTGELFF; CDR3 DNA: TGTGCCATCCTCCCCCGGACAGGGTTCACCGGGGAGCTGTTTTTT
J gene: TRBJ1-4; clone size: few; D gene: -; V gene: TRBV12-5; CDR3 protein: CASGLGLQGGDEKLFF; CDR3 DNA: TGTGCTAGTGGTTTGGGCCTACAGGGAGGGGATGAAAAACTGTTTTTT
J gene: TRBJ2-1; clone size: -; D gene: -; V gene: TRBV4-1; CDR3 protein: CASSQADVSYNEQFF; CDR3 DNA: TGCGCCAGCAGCCAAGCCGACGTATCCTACAATGAGCAGTTCTTC
J gene: TRBJ1-5; clone size: -; D gene: -; V gene: TRBV4-3; CDR3 protein: CASSQDWAGGQPQHF; CDR3 DNA: TGCGCCAGCAGCCAAGATTGGGCAGGAGGACAGCCCCAGCATTTT
J gene: TRBJ2-7; clone size: -; D gene: TRBD2; V gene: TRBV10-3; CDR3 protein: CAISESRASGSLYEQHF; CDR3 DNA: TGTGCCATCAGTGAGTCGCGGGCTAGCGGGAGTCTATACGAGCAGCACTTC
J gene: TRBJ2-6; clone size: -; D gene: TRBD1; V gene: TRBV5-4; CDR3 protein: CASSLGQGRGANVLTF; CDR3 DNA: TGTGCCAGCAGCTTAGGACAGGGTCGTGGGGCCAACGTCCTGACTTTC
J gene: TRBJ1-2; clone size: -; D gene: TRBD1; V gene: TRBV6-5; CDR3 protein: CASTSGQGVSGYTF; CDR3 DNA: TGTGCCAGCACGTCGGGACAGGGGGTCTCTGGCTACACCTTC
J gene: TRBJ2-2; clone size: -; D gene: TRBD2; V gene: TRBV28; CDR3 protein: CASSPPSGGTGELFF; CDR3 DNA: TGTGCCAGCAGTCCCCCATCGGGGGGGACCGGGGAGCTGTTTTTT
J gene: TRBJ1-6; clone size: -; D gene: TRBD1; V gene: TRBV6-6; CDR3 protein: CASVGTGVYNSPLHF; CDR3 DNA: TGTGCCAGCGTCGGGACAGGGGTTTATAATTCACCCCTCCACTTT
J gene: TRBJ1-1; clone size: once; D gene: TRBD1; V gene: TRBV7-8; CDR3 protein: CASSLRPPGTGGTEAFF; CDR3 DNA: TGTGCCAGCAGCTTACGCCCGCCCGGGACAGGGGGCACTGAAGCTTTCTTT
J gene: TRBJ1-6; clone size: -; D gene: -; V gene: TRBV5-1; CDR3 protein: CASSLRAPTSLGNSPLHF; CDR3 DNA: TGCGCCAGCAGCTTGAGGGCCCCCACATCTCTGGGAAATTCACCCCTCCACTTT
J gene: TRBJ2-3; clone size: -; D gene: -; V gene: TRBV10-1; CDR3 protein: CASSGTDTDTQYF; CDR3 DNA: TGCGCCAGCAGTGGGACAGACACAGATACGCAGTATTTT
J gene: TRBJ2-5; clone size: -; D gene: -; V gene: TRBV7-2; CDR3 protein: CASSLNTAQGSETQYF; CDR3 DNA: TGTGCCAGCAGCTTGAACACTGCGCAGGGATCAGAGACCCAGTACTTC
J gene: TRBJ2-4; clone size: -; D gene: TRBD2; V gene: TRBV5-1; CDR3 protein: CASSLQGLALNIQYF; CDR3 DNA: TGCGCCAGCAGCTTGCAGGGACTAGCGCTGAACATTCAGTACTTC
J gene: TRBJ2-2; clone size: -; D gene: -; V gene: TRBV28; CDR3 protein: CASSPVGPVRSSGELFF; CDR3 DNA: TGTGCCAGCAGCCCCGTAGGGCCAGTTCGGTCATCTGGGGAGCTGTTTTTT
J gene: TRBJ2-5; clone size: -; D gene: TRBD2; V gene: TRBV2; CDR3 protein: CASSTGTSGHQETQYF; CDR3 DNA: TGTGCCAGTTCGACTGGGACTAGCGGACACCAAGAGACCCAGTACTTC
J gene: TRBJ2-7; clone size: -; D gene: TRBD1; V gene: TRBV19; CDR3 protein: CASSITGAGEQYF; CDR3 DNA: TGTGCCAGTAGTATAACAGGGGCAGGCGAGCAGTACTTC
J gene: TRBJ1-1; clone size: -; D gene: -; V gene: TRBV7-8; CDR3 protein: CASSLAHKNTEAFF; CDR3 DNA: TGTGCCAGCAGCTTAGCGCACAAGAACACTGAAGCTTTCTTT
J gene: TRBJ1-4; clone size: once; D gene: -; V gene: TRBV27; CDR3 protein: CASSLNAGTFGKLFF; CDR3 DNA: TGTGCCAGCAGTTTAAACGCCGGGACTTTTGGAAAACTGTTTTTT
J gene: TRBJ1-5; clone size: -; D gene: TRBD1; V gene: TRBV5-4; CDR3 protein: CASSSDRAEPQHF; CDR3 DNA: TGTGCCAGCAGCAGCGACAGGGCAGAGCCCCAGCATTTT
J gene: TRBJ1-6; clone size: few; D gene: TRBD1; V gene: TRBV10-3; CDR3 protein: CAIKRDRENSPLHF; CDR3 DNA: TGTGCCATCAAGCGGGACAGGGAAAATTCACCCCTCCACTTT
J gene: TRBJ1-6; clone size: -; D gene: -; V gene: TRBV30; CDR3 protein: CAWSPYEGNNSPLHF; CDR3 DNA: TGTGCCTGGAGTCCCTATGAGGGGAATAATTCACCCCTCCACTTT
J gene: TRBJ1-5; clone size: -; D gene: TRBD1; V gene: TRBV19; CDR3 protein: CASSIELQGAKQPQHF; CDR3 DNA: TGTGCCAGTAGTATAGAGCTACAGGGGGCAAAACAGCCCCAGCATTTT
J gene: TRBJ1-2; clone size: -; D gene: -; V gene: TRBV7-9; CDR3 protein: CASSSGQNYGYTF; CDR3 DNA: TGTGCCAGCAGCTCCGGCCAGAACTATGGCTACACCTTC
J gene: TRBJ1-4; clone size: -; D gene: TRBD1; V gene: TRBV6-5; CDR3 protein: CACRAGGDEKLFF; CDR3 DNA: TGTGCCTGCCGAGCAGGGGGGGATGAAAAACTGTTTTTT
J gene: TRBJ1-2; clone size: -; D gene: -; V gene: TRBV5-1; CDR3 protein: CASSLASGVYGYTF; CDR3 DNA: TGCGCCAGCAGCTTGGCCTCAGGGGTCTATGGCTACACCTTC
J gene: TRBJ1-2; clone size: -; D gene: TRBD1; V gene: TRBV19; CDR3 protein: CASPPGDRGPVGYTF; CDR3 DNA: TGTGCCAGTCCGCCTGGGGACAGGGGGCCGGTGGGCTACACCTTC
J gene: TRBJ1-1; clone size: -; D gene: TRBD1; V gene: TRBV7-2; CDR3 protein: CASSFTGVNTEAFF; CDR3 DNA: TGTGCCAGCAGCTTTACAGGGGTGAACACTGAAGCTTTCTTT
J gene: TRBJ1-6; clone size: once; D gene: -; V gene: TRBV7-8; CDR3 protein: CASSPGGNSPLHF; CDR3 DNA: TGTGCCAGCAGCCCAGGCGGTAATTCACCCCTCCACTTT
J gene: TRBJ1-1; clone size: -; D gene: -; V gene: TRBV10-2; CDR3 protein: CASSIRTQDTEAFF; CDR3 DNA: TGCGCCAGCTCTATAAGGACCCAGGACACTGAAGCTTTCTTT
J gene: TRBJ2-1; clone size: -; D gene: TRBD1; V gene: TRBV28; CDR3 protein: CASSLGTELNEQFF; CDR3 DNA: TGTGCCAGCAGTCTCGGGACAGAGCTCAATGAGCAGTTCTTC
J gene: TRBJ2-5; clone size: -; D gene: TRBD1; V gene: TRBV7-9; CDR3 protein: CASSPTGVRETQYF; CDR3 DNA: TGTGCCAGCAGCCCAACAGGGGTTCGGGAGACCCAGTACTTC
J gene: TRBJ1-1; clone size: once; D gene: -; V gene: TRBV7-9; CDR3 protein: CASSLGRVGAFF; CDR3 DNA: TGTGCCAGCAGCTTAGGGAGGGTTGGGGCTTTCTTT